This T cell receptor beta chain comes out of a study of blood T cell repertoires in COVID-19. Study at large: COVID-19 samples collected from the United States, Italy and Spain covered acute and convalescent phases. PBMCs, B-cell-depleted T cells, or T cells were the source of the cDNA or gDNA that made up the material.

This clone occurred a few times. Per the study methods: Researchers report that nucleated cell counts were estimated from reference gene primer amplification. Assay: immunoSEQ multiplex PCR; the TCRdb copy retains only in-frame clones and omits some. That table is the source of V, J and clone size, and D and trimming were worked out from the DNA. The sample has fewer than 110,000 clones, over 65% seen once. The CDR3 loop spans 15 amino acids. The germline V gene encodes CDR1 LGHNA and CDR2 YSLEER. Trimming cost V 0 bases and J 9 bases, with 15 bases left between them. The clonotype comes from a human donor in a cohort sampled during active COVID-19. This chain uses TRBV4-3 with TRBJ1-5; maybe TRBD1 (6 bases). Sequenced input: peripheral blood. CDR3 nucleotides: TGCGCCAGCAGCCAAGACTCCAGGGGAAAATGGCCCCAGCATTTT. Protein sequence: CASSQDSRGKWPQHF.